The present TCR beta chain was sequenced within a study of regulatory T cells in long-lasting Graves disease. To make TCR beta libraries, researchers used iRepertoire HTBI primers and Arm-PCR of CDR3 regions. Each CDR3 protein is one row after TCRdb ran MiXCR on the multiplex PCR reads. The sample lists some 470,000 distinct CDR3 sequences; 20% to 25% were seen once. The time point here: persistent/refractory GD, antithyroid drugs over 5 years with positive TRAb. The TCR library was made from RNA extracted from PBMCs. The CDR3 contains 17 residues. J lost 5 bases, V lost 0 bases, and 10 bases had no gene match. The germline gives CDR1 DFQATT, CDR2 SNEGSKA (reference sequence). In its sample, this clonotype was seen many times.

Sequencing was performed on peripheral blood mononuclear cells (PBMCs), taken when the disease was refractory, from a patient treated with antithyroid drugs. The rearrangement joins TRBV20-1 to TRBJ2-2, with 9 bases that match TRBD1. The TCR was taken from a female donor with Graves disease. CDR3 residues: CSARDGPEDRGTGELFF. The CDR3, as DNA: TGCAGTGCTAGAGATGGCCCGGAGGACAGGGGAACCGGGGAGCTGTTTTTT.